What follows are 23 T cell receptor beta chains derived from one specimen sequenced in a study of blood T cell repertoires in COVID-19. The protocol was immunoSEQ multiplex PCR, while the TCRdb copy is restricted to in-frame clones and leaves out a portion. Of about 210,000 clones in the sample, less than 90% were seen once. Sequencing was carried out using peripheral blood. The origin of the receptors is a man aged 65 to 79 with acute or convalescent COVID-19.

The V and J genes are TRBV5-1 and TRBJ1-1; D perhaps matches TRBD1 (6 bases). Deletions cut 2 bases from V and 1 base from J, with 18 bases between. The germline V gene encodes CDR1 SGHRS and CDR2 YFSETQ. The CDR3 loop spans 17 amino acids. CDR3 nucleotide sequence: TGCGCCAGCAGCTTACCGACAGGCACAACGGGGAACACTGAAGCTTTCTTT. It encodes CASSLPTGTTGNTEAFF.

The rearrangement uses TRBV10-3 and TRBJ2-2; TRBD1 matches at 7 bases. The V gene's germline CDR1 is ENHRY and CDR2 SYGVKD. V lost 4 bases and J lost 0; bases outside the gene matches: 2. This CDR3 is 15 amino acids long. The CDR3 sequence is CAISGDSANTGELFF. Here the CDR3 DNA reads TGTGCCATCAGTGGGGACAGCGCGAACACCGGGGAGCTGTTTTTT.

The chain joins TRBV7-2 to TRBJ1-2, with D unclear. Germline CDR1 and CDR2: SGHTA and FQGNSA. Trimming pared 5 bases from V and 0 bases from J, leaving 19 bases between. The CDR3 is 17 residues long. CDR3 nucleotides: TGTGCCAGCAGCCCCAATATAGGGCTGGAGGCTAACTATGGCTACACCTTC. Its protein is CASSPNIGLEANYGYTF.

The V and J genes are TRBV5-1 and TRBJ1-4; D is perhaps TRBD1 (6 bases). This CDR3 comprises 14 residues. CDR1 and CDR2 (germline): SGHRS, YFSETQ. Deletions cut 4 bases from V and 3 bases from J, with 10 bases between. The CDR3 loop is CASSHGQPNEKLFF. In nucleotides, the CDR3 is TGCGCCAGCAGCCACGGACAGCCTAATGAAAAACTGTTTTTT.

This clone has more than one count but fewer than ten. Additional DNA sequences in this sample encode the identical CDR3. This CDR3 reads CASSYGRGTRDYEQYF. CDR3 coding DNA: TGTGCCAGCAGTTACGGGAGGGGGACTAGAGACTACGAGCAGTACTTC. The V call is TRBV6-5, the J call TRBJ2-7; 8 nucleotides match TRBD2. V shed 2 bases, J shed 3 bases, and the junction held 9 bases outside the gene matches. Germline CDR1 and CDR2: MNHEY and SVGAGI. The CDR3 has 16 amino acids.

V is TRBV18 and J is TRBJ1-2; D call uncertain. Per germline, CDR1 KGHSH and CDR2 LQKENI. CDR3 length: 14 residues. V was cut by 0 bases and J by 4 bases, with 9 bases left in between. CDR3 nucleotide sequence: TGTGCCAGCTCACCACCGACCGGGAGCTATGGCTACACCTTC. It yields the protein CASSPPTGSYGYTF.

The rearrangement joins TRBV7-9 to TRBJ1-5; 7 bases align to TRBD1. After removal of 4 bases from V and 0 bases from J, the junction contained 6 bases not matched to a gene. In germline, CDR1 is SEHNR, CDR2 FQNEAQ (reference sequence). The CDR3 runs to 16 residues. CDR3 residues: CASSSYRGNSNQPQHF. The CDR3 DNA follows: TGTGCCAGCAGCTCCTACAGGGGCAATAGCAATCAGCCCCAGCATTTT.

The chain joins TRBV3-1 (or the pseudogene TRBV3-2) to TRBJ1-1; 8 bases agree with TRBD1. The CDR3 consists of 14 residues. Germline values: CDR1 LGHDT, CDR2 YNNKEL (reference sequence). Trimming removed 4 bases from V and 1 base from J; junction bases left unmatched: 2. The CDR3 loop reads CASSLDRGNTEAFF. The CDR3 nucleotides are TGTGCCAGCAGCCTTGACAGGGGGAACACTGAAGCTTTCTTT.

V is TRBV9 and J is TRBJ1-2; a possible D gene is TRBD1 (5 bases). The CDR3 is 15 residues long. CDR1 SGDLS and CDR2 YYNGEE come from the germline V gene. V lost 4 bases to trimming and J lost 0 bases, with 13 bases between them. CDR3 residues: CASSPNTGTNYGYTF. Here the CDR3 DNA reads TGTGCCAGCAGCCCAAACACAGGAACTAACTATGGCTACACCTTC.

V usage is TRBV5-4 and J usage is TRBJ2-7; the D is unclear. There are 14 residues in the CDR3. V shed 2 bases and J shed 0 bases, with 9 bases lying between them. Germline V lookup: CDR1 SGHNT, CDR2 YYREEE (reference sequence). The CDR3 region is CASSFSRSSYEQYF. The CDR3, as DNA: TGTGCCAGCAGCTTTTCGCGGAGCTCCTACGAGCAGTACTTC.

V is TRBV5-8 and J is TRBJ1-1; D possibly corresponds to TRBD1 (5 bases). Trimming removed 4 bases from V and 7 bases from J, with 8 bases in between. From germline, CDR1 is SGHTS and CDR2 YDEGEE. This CDR3 region has 11 residues. CDR3 in amino acids: CASSPGVEAFF. The DNA of the CDR3 is TGTGCCAGCAGCCCGGGGGTTGAAGCTTTCTTT.

Here the CDR3 reads CATSRVRVEQFF. The CDR3 DNA follows: TGTGCCACCAGCAGAGTGAGGGTGGAGCAGTTCTTC. V gene TRBV15 combines with J gene TRBJ2-1; TRBD2 is a possible D gene (5 bases). The CDR3 spans 12 residues. V was clipped by 1 base and J by 10 bases, with 8 bases between them. The germline V gene encodes CDR1 LNHNV and CDR2 YYDKDF (reference sequence).

This clone was picked up one time. The genes are TRBV2 and TRBJ2-5; TRBD1 matches 8 bases. The CDR3 length is 15 residues. Germline CDR1 and CDR2: SNHLY and FYNNEI. Losses at the gene ends were 6 bases for V and 4 bases for J; bases not matched to a gene: 10. The CDR3 loop is CASSVQQGDGETQYF. The CDR3 region has the DNA TGTGCCAGCAGCGTACAACAGGGGGATGGAGAGACCCAGTACTTC.

V and J are TRBV2 and TRBJ1-6; D is possibly TRBD1 (6 bases). The CDR3 contains 14 residues. In germline, CDR1 is SNHLY, CDR2 FYNNEI. The ends were cut back, 5 bases at V and 4 bases at J, with 9 bases in the middle. The CDR3 is CASSPGDYNSPLHF. The CDR3 DNA reads TGTGCCAGCAGTCCAGGGGATTATAATTCACCCCTCCACTTT.

The chain joins TRBV11-2 to TRBJ2-7, with D maybe TRBD2 (5 bases). Looked up from germline, CDR1 is SGHAT and CDR2 is FQNNGV. The CDR3 loop spans 14 amino acids. Trimming pared 2 bases from V and 2 bases from J, leaving 10 bases between. In nucleotides, the CDR3 is TGTGCCAGCAGCTTATTAGGGAGACCCTACGAGCAGTACTTC. This translates into CASSLLGRPYEQYF.

This rearrangement joins TRBV11-1 to TRBJ2-1, with 8 bases that match TRBD2. Germline V lookup: CDR1 SGHAT, CDR2 FQDESV (reference sequence). J was trimmed by 3 bases and V by 5 bases; bases with no gene match: 9. The length of the CDR3 is 16 residues. The CDR3 DNA reads as TGTGCCAGCAGCCCCCTCCTAGCGGGCAGCTACAATGAGCAGTTCTTC. Protein sequence: CASSPLLAGSYNEQFF.

This clone appeared a few times. The rearrangement links TRBV19 to TRBJ1-5; D may be TRBD1 (6 bases). The CDR3 loop spans 15 amino acids. The germline V gene encodes CDR1 LNHDA and CDR2 SQIVND (reference sequence). V lost 3 bases, J lost 0 bases, and 9 bases lay in between. CDR3 sequence (DNA): TGTGCCAGTAGTATTCAGGGACATAGCAATCAGCCCCAGCATTTT. Its protein product is CASSIQGHSNQPQHF. The whole variable domain, remainder taken from reference TRBV19 and TRBJ1-5, is DGGITQSPKYLFRKEGQNVTLSCEQNLNHDAMYWYRQDPGQGLRLIYYSQIVNDFQKGDIAEGYSVSREKKESFPLTVTSAQKNPTAFYLCASSIQGHSNQPQHFGDGTRLSIL.

The V call is TRBV24-1, the J call TRBJ1-1; D is undetermined. Trimming left V 9 bases short and J 3 bases short, with 7 bases between. This CDR3 contains 11 residues. The germline V gene encodes CDR1 KGHDR and CDR2 SFDVKD. The chain's CDR3 is CATAGDTEAFF. CDR3 nucleotides: TGTGCCACCGCCGGGGACACTGAAGCTTTCTTT.

The chain has TRBV19 and TRBJ2-2, with a possible D match to TRBD1 (6 bases). Germline lookup yields CDR1 LNHDA and CDR2 SQIVND (reference sequence). V dropped 6 bases and J dropped 1 base, with 18 bases sitting between them. The CDR3 is made up of 17 amino acids. The CDR3 loop is CASSGSGTLLNTGELFF. CDR3 nucleotides: TGTGCCAGTAGCGGGTCCGGGACACTTTTGAACACCGGGGAGCTGTTTTTT.

This clone was counted a single time. The chain combines TRBV9 with TRBJ2-3; D perhaps matches TRBD1 (6 bases). Between the trimmed V and J ends, which lost 2 bases and 2 bases, there was a span of 12 bases. The CDR3 contains 15 residues. Germline CDR1 is SGDLS and CDR2 is YYNGEE. The CDR3 sequence is CASSVRSGVTDTQYF. The CDR3 DNA sequence: TGTGCCAGCAGCGTCCGGTCAGGGGTCACAGATACGCAGTATTTT.

This clone was recorded a few times. The chain joins TRBV18 to TRBJ1-4; 11 bases map to TRBD1. This CDR3 contains 18 residues. The germline V gene has CDR1 KGHSH and CDR2 LQKENI. Trimming removed 3 bases from V and 3 bases from J; junction bases left unmatched: 9. CDR3 in amino acids: CASSPARTGGTSNEKLFF. The CDR3 DNA reads TGTGCCAGCTCACCCGCTAGGACAGGGGGCACTTCTAATGAAAAACTGTTTTTT.

The V call is TRBV5-4, the J call TRBJ2-3; D may be TRBD2 (5 bases). In germline, CDR1 is SGHNT, CDR2 YYREEE (reference sequence). The V gene lost 6 bases and the J gene lost 2 bases, with 16 bases spanning the gap. This CDR3 region has 15 residues. The CDR3 reads CASKEETWSTDTQYF. The CDR3 nucleotides are TGTGCCAGCAAGGAGGAAACCTGGTCCACAGATACGCAGTATTTT.

V gene TRBV25-1 combines with J gene TRBJ1-4, with TRBD1 matching over 7 bases. The CDR3 covers 13 residues. With 5 bases clipped from V and 8 bases from J, the junction kept 5 bases outside the gene matches. CDR1 and CDR2 (germline): MGHDK, SYGVNS. The CDR3 DNA reads TGTGCCAGCAGTCAACCGGGACAGGAAAAACTGTTTTTT. It is translated as CASSQPGQEKLFF.